This is a list of T cell receptor beta chains from one sample in a study of blood T cell repertoires in COVID-19. The table came from immunoSEQ multiplex PCR; TCRdb's copy has only in-frame clones and leaves some out. The sample lists roughly 230,000 clones, just under 85% occurring once. The material sequenced was peripheral blood. These TCRs come from a man aged 45-65 years with acute or convalescent COVID-19. The CDR3 runs from the conserved cysteine through the conserved F or W. D genes are given only for firm matches. Clone size is shown for a subset of rows, as once, few, many or a class of expanded clone.

j_call: TRBJ1-1; d_call: TRBD1; clone_size: NA; v_call: TRBV9; cdr3_aa: CASSARTGAGTEAFF; cdr3_nt: TGTGCCAGCAGCGCGCGGACAGGGGCGGGCACTGAAGCTTTCTTT
j_call: TRBJ2-7; d_call: NA; clone_size: NA; v_call: TRBV4-1; cdr3_aa: CASSHTGQLSYEQYF; cdr3_nt: TGCGCCAGCAGCCACACAGGGCAACTCTCCTACGAGCAGTACTTC
j_call: TRBJ1-2; d_call: TRBD1; clone_size: NA; v_call: TRBV4-1; cdr3_aa: CASSQTGQGGNYGYTF; cdr3_nt: TGCGCCAGCAGCCAGACGGGACAGGGAGGGAACTATGGCTACACCTTC
j_call: TRBJ2-2; d_call: TRBD1; clone_size: NA; v_call: TRBV19; cdr3_aa: CASSTTGAGELFF; cdr3_nt: TGTGCCAGTAGTACCACAGGGGCCGGGGAGCTGTTTTTT
j_call: TRBJ1-4; d_call: TRBD1; clone_size: NA; v_call: TRBV19; cdr3_aa: CASNPTGREKLFF; cdr3_nt: TGTGCCAGTAATCCGACAGGGCGTGAAAAACTGTTTTTT
j_call: TRBJ2-5; d_call: TRBD1; clone_size: NA; v_call: TRBV5-1; cdr3_aa: CASSGQGETQYF; cdr3_nt: TGCGCCAGCTCGGGACAGGGAGAGACCCAGTACTTC
j_call: TRBJ1-2; d_call: NA; clone_size: once; v_call: TRBV6-6; cdr3_aa: CASSYSETDYGYTF; cdr3_nt: TGTGCCAGCAGTTACTCGGAGACAGACTATGGCTACACCTTC
j_call: TRBJ1-5; d_call: NA; clone_size: NA; v_call: TRBV10-2; cdr3_aa: CASTQRGWDQPQHF; cdr3_nt: TGCGCCAGCACCCAGAGGGGGTGGGATCAGCCCCAGCATTTT
j_call: TRBJ1-3; d_call: NA; clone_size: NA; v_call: TRBV5-8; cdr3_aa: CASSFGGAGNTIYF; cdr3_nt: TGTGCCAGCAGCTTTGGCGGGGCTGGAAACACCATATATTTT
j_call: TRBJ1-1; d_call: TRBD1; clone_size: NA; v_call: TRBV7-6; cdr3_aa: CASSFGRGYTEAFF; cdr3_nt: TGTGCCAGCAGCTTCGGCAGGGGGTACACTGAAGCTTTCTTT
j_call: TRBJ2-1; d_call: NA; clone_size: NA; v_call: TRBV7-9; cdr3_aa: CATTSANEQFF; cdr3_nt: TGTGCCACCACAAGCGCCAATGAGCAGTTCTTC
j_call: TRBJ2-2; d_call: NA; clone_size: NA; v_call: TRBV10-1; cdr3_aa: CASSVELDRTTNTGELFF; cdr3_nt: TGCGCCAGCAGTGTAGAGTTAGACAGAACCACGAACACCGGGGAGCTGTTTTTT
j_call: TRBJ2-1; d_call: TRBD2; clone_size: NA; v_call: TRBV14; cdr3_aa: CASQLTGGPYNEQFF; cdr3_nt: TGTGCCAGCCAGCTAACGGGGGGGCCCTACAATGAGCAGTTCTTC
j_call: TRBJ2-4; d_call: NA; clone_size: NA; v_call: TRBV28; cdr3_aa: CASIPRSPEDIQYF; cdr3_nt: TGTGCCAGCATTCCCCGGTCCCCAGAGGACATTCAGTACTTC
j_call: TRBJ2-1; d_call: NA; clone_size: NA; v_call: TRBV5-5; cdr3_aa: CASSFVSEYEQFF; cdr3_nt: TGTGCCAGCAGCTTTGTTTCGGAGTATGAGCAGTTCTTC
j_call: TRBJ2-5; d_call: TRBD2; clone_size: NA; v_call: TRBV5-1; cdr3_aa: CARSLAGRGGETQYF; cdr3_nt: TGCGCCCGCAGCTTGGCCGGGCGCGGGGGGGAGACCCAGTACTTC
j_call: TRBJ2-7; d_call: NA; clone_size: NA; v_call: TRBV15; cdr3_aa: CATSRVGEAVGYVYEQYF; cdr3_nt: TGTGCCACCAGCAGAGTCGGGGAGGCAGTCGGGTATGTCTACGAGCAGTACTTC
j_call: TRBJ1-2; d_call: NA; clone_size: NA; v_call: TRBV10-3; cdr3_aa: CAISESGREGYGYTF; cdr3_nt: TGTGCCATCAGTGAGTCTGGCAGGGAGGGCTATGGCTACACCTTC
j_call: TRBJ2-6; d_call: NA; clone_size: once; v_call: TRBV19; cdr3_aa: CASSILADRLFGANVLTF; cdr3_nt: TGTGCCAGTAGTATACTGGCTGACAGGTTGTTTGGGGCCAACGTCCTGACTTTC
j_call: TRBJ2-1; d_call: NA; clone_size: once; v_call: TRBV5-6; cdr3_aa: CASSPDGSSYNEQFF; cdr3_nt: TGTGCCAGCAGCCCGGACGGGAGCTCCTACAATGAGCAGTTCTTC